These 17 T cell receptor beta chains originate from one sample sequenced in a study of blood T cell repertoires in COVID-19. Profiled with immunoSEQ multiplex PCR; TCRdb holds only in-frame clones, not every one. The sample consists of about 480,000 clones, more than 75% of them appearing once. Sequenced material: PBMCs or T cells enriched from blood (not recorded which). Receptor source: a middle-aged woman who had recovered from COVID-19.

The chain employs TRBV21-1 and TRBJ2-3; TRBD1, the table's D call, lacks a check against the DNA. TRBV21-1 is a documented pseudogene. The CDR3 runs to 19 residues. This CDR3 reads CASSLPGSDRDRPADTQYF. The CDR3 DNA sequence: TGTGCCAGCAGCTTGCCCGGTTCCGACAGGGATCGTCCCGCCGATACGCAGTATTTT.

The rearrangement links TRBV29-1 to TRBJ2-2, with no clear D. The CDR3 extends over 13 amino acids. The V and J ends lost 5 bases and 5 bases respectively, with 12 bases between them. From germline, CDR1 is SQVTM and CDR2 ANQGSEA. The CDR3 is CSVQRLLTGELFF. DNA for the CDR3: TGCAGCGTTCAGAGGCTATTAACCGGGGAGCTGTTTTTT.

V and J are TRBV5-1 and TRBJ1-3, with TRBD1 matching over 9 bases. V lost 4 bases to trimming and J lost 0 bases; unmatched junction nucleotides: 14. This CDR3 is built from 19 residues. The germline V gene has CDR1 SGHRS and CDR2 YFSETQ. The CDR3 DNA follows: TGCGCCAGCAGCCGAAATCCGGGACAGGGCCCCCTCTCTGGAAACACCATATATTTT. Translating it yields CASSRNPGQGPLSGNTIYF.

The genes are TRBV7-2 and TRBJ1-2; the match to TRBD1 covers 10 bases. Germline V gives CDR1 SGHTA, CDR2 FQGNSA. The CDR3 spans 15 residues. Trimming took 0 bases from V and 6 from J; bases not matched to a gene: 4. The CDR3 region has the DNA TGTGCCAGCAGCTTAGCAGCCGGGACAGGGGATGGCTACACCTTC. This encodes CASSLAAGTGDGYTF.

This clone appeared a single time. This chain uses TRBV19 with TRBJ2-7; 11 nucleotides align to TRBD1. The germline CDR1 and CDR2 sequences are LNHDA and SQIVND (reference sequence). J was trimmed by 3 bases and V by 6 bases; bases with no gene match: 4. The CDR3 is made up of 14 amino acids. CDR3 sequence (DNA): TGTGCCAGTAGCCCCGGGACAGGGGGCTACGAGCAGTACTTC. The encoded protein is CASSPGTGGYEQYF.

The rearrangement uses TRBV28 and TRBJ2-7, with 10 bases that match TRBD1. The length of the CDR3 is 14 residues. Germline loops: CDR1 MDHEN, CDR2 SYDVKM. The ends lost 6 bases at V and 1 base at J; junction bases unmatched: 3. This chain's CDR3 is CASRRQGASYEQYF. For the CDR3, the DNA is TGTGCCAGCAGGCGACAGGGGGCATCCTACGAGCAGTACTTC. The whole variable domain, filled in from reference TRBV28 and TRBJ2-7, reads DVKVTQSSRYLVKRTGEKVFLECVQDMDHENMFWYRQDPGLGLRLIYFSYDVKMKEKGDIPEGYSVSREKKERFSLILESASTNQTSMYLCASRRQGASYEQYFGPGTRLTVT.

The table lists this clone with many counts. The chain combines TRBV29-1 with TRBJ2-1; the D is unclear. The germline CDR1 and CDR2 sequences are SQVTM and ANQGSEA. This CDR3 has 12 residues. Trimming pared 3 bases from V and 6 bases from J, leaving 9 bases between. The DNA of the CDR3 is TGCAGCGTTGAGTGGCGGAGCAATGAGCAGTTCTTC. Translated, it gives CSVEWRSNEQFF.

The rearrangement joins TRBV11-2 to TRBJ2-1; TRBD2 matches at 10 bases. This CDR3 region has 16 residues. Per germline, CDR1 SGHAT and CDR2 FQNNGV. V shed 1 base, J shed 7 bases, and the junction held 7 bases outside the gene matches. The CDR3 region has the DNA TGTGCCAGCAGCTTAGCCACAGCGGGAGGGCCGAATGAGCAGTTCTTC. Residues: CASSLATAGGPNEQFF.

V and J are TRBV24-1 and TRBJ1-1; 8 positions match TRBD1. The CDR3 consists of 17 residues. V lost 9 bases, J lost 3 bases, and 17 bases stayed unmatched. The germline gives CDR1 KGHDR, CDR2 SFDVKD. CDR3 residues: CATWRVDRGDTDTEAFF. CDR3 nucleotides: TGTGCCACCTGGCGGGTCGACAGGGGAGATACGGACACTGAAGCTTTCTTT.

The V gene is TRBV4-1, the J gene TRBJ2-7; 9 nucleotides align to TRBD2. This CDR3 comprises 15 residues. The V gene's germline CDR1 is MGHRA and CDR2 YSYEKL. The V and J ends lost 4 bases and 6 bases, in that order; junction bases with no gene match: 10. CDR3 in amino acids: CASSLGGGDGTEQYF. The CDR3 nucleotides are TGCGCCAGCAGCCTCGGCGGGGGGGACGGGACCGAGCAGTACTTC.

The V call is TRBV28, the J call TRBJ1-6; no clear D. V gave up 6 bases and J gave up 5 bases, with 14 bases separating them. CDR3 length: 15 residues. Germline loops: CDR1 MDHEN, CDR2 SYDVKM. The CDR3 sequence is CASRSSAGNNSPLHF. In DNA, the CDR3 is TGTGCCAGCAGGTCTTCGGCAGGAAATAATTCACCCCTCCACTTT.

The chain recombines TRBV2 with TRBJ2-7; 9 bases align to TRBD1. Germline assignment: CDR1 SNHLY and CDR2 FYNNEI. CDR3 length: 14 amino acids. V shed 6 bases, J shed 5 bases, and the junction held 8 bases outside the gene matches. The CDR3 nucleotides are TGTGCCAGCAGGCCGGGACAGGGTATCGACGAGCAGTACTTC. Translated: CASRPGQGIDEQYF.

At least ten counts were recorded for this clone. V gene TRBV30 combines with J gene TRBJ1-3; D might be TRBD1 (5 bases). Germline values: CDR1 GTSNPN, CDR2 SVGIG (reference sequence). Trimming pared 2 bases from V and 4 bases from J, leaving 9 bases between. The CDR3 extends over 13 amino acids. CDR3: CAWSPGVGNTIYF. The CDR3 DNA reads TGTGCCTGGAGTCCGGGGGTCGGAAACACCATATATTTT.

The chain links TRBV11-3 to TRBJ2-2, with D tentatively TRBD2 (5 bases). CDR1 and CDR2 (germline): SGHNT, YENEEA. Trimming removed 4 bases at V and 6 bases at J, with 18 bases between. The CDR3 runs 16 residues. The CDR3 nucleotides are TGTGCCAGCAGCTCAAAAATGATAGAGGGTCCCGGGGAGCTGTTTTTT. This codes for CASSSKMIEGPGELFF.

The genes are TRBV6-4 and TRBJ2-2, with D possibly matching TRBD2 (6 bases). The CDR3 is made up of 19 amino acids. V gave up 7 bases and J gave up 1 base, with 25 bases separating them. Germline CDR1 MRHNA, CDR2 SNTAGT. CDR3 residues: CASNVGPPGGTLNTGELFF. CDR3 nucleotide sequence: TGTGCCAGCAATGTCGGTCCCCCGGGCGGGACTCTGAACACCGGGGAGCTGTTTTTT.

V is TRBV25-1 and J is TRBJ1-6; D perhaps matches TRBD1 (5 bases). The CDR3 loop spans 15 amino acids. V was shortened by 6 bases and J by 9 bases, with 18 bases between the two germline ends. Per germline, CDR1 MGHDK and CDR2 SYGVNS. CDR3 residues: CASSRTWGMGSPLHF. The CDR3 DNA reads TGTGCCAGCAGCCGAACGTGGGGCATGGGTTCACCCCTCCACTTT.

This chain connects TRBV6-2 or TRBV6-3 to TRBJ2-5; 7 bases align to TRBD2. Germline V gene lookup returns CDR1 MNHEY and CDR2 SVGEGT. CDR3 length: 16 residues. V trimming: 6 bases; J trimming: 0 bases; junction bases outside the gene matches: 10. DNA for the CDR3: TGTGCCAGCAGCCGCGTCGTGGGAGGGTACCAAGAGACCCAGTACTTC. Its translation is CASSRVVGGYQETQYF.